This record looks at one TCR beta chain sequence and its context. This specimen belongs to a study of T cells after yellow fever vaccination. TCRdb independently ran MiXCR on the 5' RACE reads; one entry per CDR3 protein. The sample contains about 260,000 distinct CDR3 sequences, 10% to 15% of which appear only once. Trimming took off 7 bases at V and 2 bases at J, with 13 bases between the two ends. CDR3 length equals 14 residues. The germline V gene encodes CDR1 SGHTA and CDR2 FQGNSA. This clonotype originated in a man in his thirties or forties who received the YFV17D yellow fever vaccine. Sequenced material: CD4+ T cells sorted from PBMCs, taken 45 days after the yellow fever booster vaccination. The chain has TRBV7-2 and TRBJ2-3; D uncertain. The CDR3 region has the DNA TGTGCCAGCAAAGAAGGGTCCGACACAGATACGCAGTATTTT. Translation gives CASKEGSDTDTQYF.